The 13 T cell receptor beta chains below were found in one sample sequenced in a study of technical replicates of blood from a handful of donors (dated by TCRdb to about 2017). Library preparation used the immunoSEQ multiplex PCR assay. The table was pulled from immuneACCESS by TCRdb, which kept in-frame rearrangements only. Such tables lose some clones; where checked, under half of the loss comes from unresolved V genes, and the rest has no known cause. This sample holds about 78,000 clones; about 92% were observed only once. The ten largest clones capture 0.35% to 0.45% of the sample. What was sequenced was T cells isolated from PBMCs. The receptors were sampled from a human donor in good health.

For the CDR3, the DNA is TGTGCCAGTAGTATATCTGGACTAGCGGGAAAAGAGCAGTTCTTC. Protein: CASSISGLAGKEQFF. This chain joins TRBV19 and TRBJ2-1, with 12 bases fitting TRBD2. The trim removed 2 bases at V and 10 bases at J, leaving 6 bases unmatched. Germline-derived CDR1 and CDR2 are LNHDA and SQIVND (reference sequence). The CDR3 has 15 amino acids.

The genes are TRBV19 and TRBJ1-5; D call uncertain. Per germline, CDR1 LNHDA and CDR2 SQIVND (reference sequence). The CDR3 is 14 residues long. V gave up 0 bases and J gave up 6 bases, with 9 bases separating them. CDR3 in amino acids: CASSIEGGSQPQHF. In DNA, the CDR3 is TGTGCCAGTAGTATAGAGGGAGGAAGTCAGCCCCAGCATTTT.

The chain joins TRBV7-2 to TRBJ2-7; TRBD2 is a possible D gene (6 bases). This CDR3 has 15 amino acids. V was shortened by 4 bases and J by 3 bases, with 16 bases between the two germline ends. Germline V CDR1 and CDR2: SGHTA, FQGNSA. In DNA form, the CDR3 reads TGTGCCAGCAGCTCGACGGGACTCGCATACTACGAGCAGTACTTC. It is translated as CASSSTGLAYYEQYF.

The count of this clone is one. The CDR3 region is CASSPLTGVRDEQYF. CDR3 nucleotide sequence: TGTGCCAGCAGCCCCCTAACAGGAGTTAGGGACGAGCAGTACTTC. The chain carries TRBV9 and TRBJ2-7, with a tentative D call TRBD1 (5 bases). The CDR3 loop spans 15 amino acids. Germline V gives CDR1 SGDLS, CDR2 YYNGEE. V lost 4 bases to trimming and J lost 5 bases, with 19 bases between them.

This clone appeared a single time. The rearrangement uses TRBV2 and TRBJ2-7; 11 nucleotides line up with TRBD1. After removal of 6 bases from V and 4 bases from J, the junction contained 5 bases not matched to a gene. This CDR3 has 14 residues. CDR1 is SNHLY and CDR2 is FYNNEI in the germline V gene. The CDR3 is CASRSGTGGYEQYF. CDR3 nucleotide sequence: TGTGCCAGCAGGTCCGGGACAGGGGGGTACGAGCAGTACTTC.

This chain links TRBV9 with TRBJ2-1, with a weak D call TRBD2 (5 bases). Germline CDR1 is SGDLS and CDR2 is YYNGEE. The CDR3 is 16 amino acids. V was cut by 0 bases and J by 8 bases, with 18 bases left in between. The CDR3 here is CASSVADQMRVYEQFF. CDR3 sequence (DNA): TGTGCCAGCAGCGTAGCGGATCAAATGAGGGTTTATGAGCAGTTCTTC.

The chain recombines TRBV6-5 with TRBJ1-4; no clear D gene. The V end lost 5 bases, the J end lost 0 bases, and 10 bases lay between the germline ends. Germline V lookup: CDR1 MNHEY, CDR2 SVGAGI. The CDR3 loop spans 15 amino acids. The CDR3 sequence is CASSLGVATNEKLFF. The CDR3 coding sequence is TGTGCCAGCAGTCTCGGGGTCGCAACTAATGAAAAACTGTTTTTT.

V gene TRBV4-3 combines with J gene TRBJ2-5; TRBD2 is a possible D gene (5 bases). Looked up from germline, CDR1 is LGHNA and CDR2 is YSLEER. The ends were cut back, 0 bases at V and 7 bases at J, with 9 bases in the middle. CDR3 length: 13 residues. The CDR3 reads CASSQDRGSTQYF. The DNA of the CDR3 is TGCGCCAGCAGCCAAGATCGGGGTTCGACCCAGTACTTC.

This chain links TRBV9 with TRBJ2-7, with a possible D match to TRBD1 (5 bases). This CDR3 has 15 amino acids. Per the germline V gene, CDR1 is SGDLS and CDR2 is YYNGEE. Trimming pared 3 bases from V and 3 bases from J, leaving 16 bases between. Written as DNA, the CDR3 is TGTGCCAGCAGCGGGGGCCGGACCGCGCTCTACGAGCAGTACTTC. Protein product: CASSGGRTALYEQYF. Together with reference TRBV9 and TRBJ2-7, the CDR3 gives the full variable domain: DSGVTQTPKHLITATGQRVTLRCSPRSGDLSVYWYQQSLDQGLQFLIQYYNGEERAKGNILERFSAQQFPDLHSELNLSSLELGDSALYFCASSGGRTALYEQYFGPGTRLTVT.

This chain's CDR3 is CASSVPGLGDTDTQYF. The CDR3 DNA reads as TGTGCCAGCAGCGTACCGGGACTAGGGGACACAGATACGCAGTATTTT. This chain links TRBV7-8 with TRBJ2-3; 8 nucleotides match TRBD2. Germline values: CDR1 SGHVS, CDR2 FQNEAQ. The CDR3 is made up of 16 amino acids. The ends lost 5 bases at V and 2 bases at J; junction bases unmatched: 9.

The chain employs TRBV6-1 and TRBJ1-4; D unclear. The length of the CDR3 is 14 residues. V was clipped by 4 bases and J by 7 bases, with 13 bases between them. Germline values: CDR1 MNHNS, CDR2 SASEGT. CDR3 nucleotide sequence: TGTGCCAGCAGTGTAGGAGGGATTGGTGAAAAACTGTTTTTT. Translation: CASSVGGIGEKLFF.

The chain carries TRBV4-1 and TRBJ1-5; unclear D gene. With 1 base removed from V and 4 bases from J, the gap between germline ends came to 5 bases. Per the germline V gene, CDR1 is MGHRA and CDR2 is YSYEKL. CDR3 length: 13 residues. CDR3 nucleotide sequence: TGCGCCAGCAGCCAAGCCCTGAATCAGCCCCAGCATTTT. Its translation is CASSQALNQPQHF.

The chain is built from TRBV7-9 and TRBJ2-5, with 12 bases matching TRBD2. CDR1 is SEHNR and CDR2 is FQNEAQ in the germline V gene (reference sequence). The CDR3 spans 16 residues. Trimming at V came to 5 bases and at J to 1 base, leaving 5 bases not matched to a gene. CDR3 residues: CASSPRLAGVQETQYF. As DNA, the CDR3 is TGTGCCAGCAGCCCCCGACTAGCGGGAGTCCAAGAGACCCAGTACTTC.